These 7 T cell receptor beta chains were all obtained from the same sample, sequenced in a study of blood T cell repertoires in COVID-19. Clones were sequenced by immunoSEQ multiplex PCR, and TCRdb holds only the in-frame ones, with some missing. The sample lists about 210,000 clones; about 91% were seen once. Specimen: peripheral blood. Every receptor here comes from a young man with acute or convalescent COVID-19.

The chain links TRBV5-1 to TRBJ2-2, with 10 bases identical to TRBD2. CDR1 and CDR2 (germline): SGHRS, YFSETQ. The CDR3 sequence is 17 residues long. Germline trimming cut 3 bases from V and 6 bases from J; bases unmatched to any gene: 11. The CDR3 protein is CASSSDASGSLAGELFF. Here the CDR3 DNA reads TGCGCCAGCAGCTCGGACGCTAGCGGGAGTTTGGCCGGGGAGCTGTTTTTT.

The chain couples TRBV5-1 to TRBJ1-1; a possible D gene is TRBD1 (5 bases). The germline gives CDR1 SGHRS, CDR2 YFSETQ. Trimming removed 6 bases at V and 1 base at J, with 13 bases between. The CDR3 runs to 14 residues. In nucleotides, the CDR3 is TGCGCCAGCAAGGGGTCGGGCCCGAACACTGAAGCTTTCTTT. Protein sequence: CASKGSGPNTEAFF.

V and J are TRBV3-1 (or the pseudogene TRBV3-2) and TRBJ2-1; 13 bases map to TRBD2. J was trimmed by 7 bases and V by 0 bases; bases with no gene match: 6. The CDR3 covers 17 residues. Germline V lookup: CDR1 LGHDT, CDR2 YNNKEL (reference sequence). Here the CDR3 reads CASSQEVLAGGGNEQFF. Written as DNA, the CDR3 is TGTGCCAGCAGCCAAGAGGTACTAGCGGGAGGGGGGAATGAGCAGTTCTTC.

The chain joins TRBV7-3 to TRBJ1-1; D gene unclear. There are 15 residues in the CDR3. CDR1 and CDR2 (germline): SGHTA, FQGTGA. V gave up 2 bases and J gave up 1 base, with 11 bases separating them. The CDR3 reads CASSLLALENTEAFF. The CDR3 DNA is TGTGCCAGCAGCTTATTAGCCCTAGAGAACACTGAAGCTTTCTTT.

This chain connects TRBV5-1 to TRBJ1-3, with 8 bases fitting TRBD1. Trimming removed 0 bases from V and 4 bases from J; junction bases left unmatched: 6. The CDR3 extends over 16 amino acids. Germline V gene lookup returns CDR1 SGHRS and CDR2 YFSETQ. In DNA form, the CDR3 reads TGCGCCAGCAGCTTGGCTCAGGGGGCAAAAGGAAACACCATATATTTT. Its translation: CASSLAQGAKGNTIYF.

The gene calls are TRBV11-2 and TRBJ2-5; maybe TRBD2 (6 bases). V was cut by 5 bases and J by 1 base, with 14 bases left in between. The CDR3 runs to 15 residues. Per germline, CDR1 SGHAT and CDR2 FQNNGV. The CDR3 DNA is TGTGCCAGCAGCCCGGGAGAGGGTCCCCAAGAGACCCAGTACTTC. It is translated as CASSPGEGPQETQYF. Full variable domain (rest looked up from reference TRBV11-2 and TRBJ2-5): EAGVAQSPRYKIIEKRQSVAFWCNPISGHATLYWYQQILGQGPKLLIQFQNNGVVDDSQLPKDRFSAERLKGVDSTLKIQPAKLEDSAVYLCASSPGEGPQETQYFGPGTRLLVL.

The J gene is TRBJ2-5, the V gene TRBV28, with D perhaps TRBD1 (5 bases). The CDR3 is 14 amino acids. CDR1 is MDHEN, CDR2 SYDVKM, per germline. Trimming took 3 bases from V and 10 from J, leaving 18 bases between them. The chain's CDR3 is CASSLVGRLRDQYF. In DNA, the CDR3 is TGTGCCAGCAGTTTGGTGGGCCGACTCAGGGACCAGTACTTC.